This T cell receptor (beta chain) was documented in a study of memory CD4+ T cells and cytomegalovirus serostatus. Between the trimmed V and J ends, which lost 0 bases and 0 bases, there was a span of 7 bases. CDR3 length: 15 amino acids. Germline V gives CDR1 SGHRS, CDR2 YFSETQ. This clone was recorded a few times. The sort gate was single viable CD3+CD4+CD8-CD45RO+ cells for memory CD4+ T cells. Original analysis: Out-of-frame sequences were removed, leaving around 2.2 million distinct TCRbeta sequences. Clones were read by immunoSEQ multiplex PCR, and TCRdb kept only the in-frame ones, dropping some. The V and J calls and the clone size are those of that table, but D and trimming were determined from the DNA. The sample records around 38,000 clones, 75% to 85% being singletons.

V is TRBV5-1 and J is TRBJ1-3; D ambiguous. The specimen was memory CD4+ T cells from blood. The source of this sequence is an adult in good health and CMV-seronegative. CDR3: CASSLDGASGNTIYF. CDR3 in DNA: TGCGCCAGCAGCTTGGACGGCGCCTCTGGAAACACCATATATTTT.